These 30 T cell receptor beta chains share one sample of origin, sequenced in a study of CD8+ T cells in alopecia areata. It was cDNA, reverse transcribed from extracted RNA, that served as the sequencing template. Data came from immunoSEQ multiplex PCR; TCRdb stores just in-frame clones and leaves some out. This sample has 150,000 or so clones, with 55% to 65% found just once. Specimen: CD4+ T cells sorted from blood. The source of these receptors is a human donor in good health.

In its sample, this clone was seen a few times. The chain uses TRBV29-1 and TRBJ2-6, with a tentative D call TRBD1 (7 bases). The CDR3 is made up of 18 amino acids. CDR1 and CDR2 from the germline V gene are SQVTM and ANQGSEA. Trimming took off 7 bases at V and 4 bases at J, with 26 bases between the two ends. The CDR3 reads CSAAGRQGALGGANVLTF. The CDR3 DNA is TGCAGCGCCGCGGGACGACAGGGTGCCCTAGGCGGGGCCAACGTCCTGACTTTC.

V gene TRBV27 combines with J gene TRBJ1-1; maybe TRBD1 (6 bases). Germline CDR1 MNHEY, CDR2 SMNVEV (reference sequence). V was shortened by 4 bases and J by 9 bases, with 18 bases between the two germline ends. The CDR3 consists of 14 residues. CDR3 sequence reads: CASSSWTATYQAFF. In DNA form, the CDR3 reads TGTGCCAGCAGTTCATGGACAGCTACCTATCAAGCTTTCTTT.

This chain uses TRBV6-5 with TRBJ1-4, with D possibly being TRBD1 (6 bases). Between the trimmed V and J ends, which lost 5 bases and 4 bases, there was a span of 11 bases. Germline CDR1 and CDR2: MNHEY and SVGAGI. The CDR3 has 14 amino acids. DNA for the CDR3: TGTGCCAGCAGTCCGACAGGCCGTAATGAAAAACTGTTTTTT. Its translation is CASSPTGRNEKLFF.

The chain couples TRBV30 to TRBJ1-1; D is possibly TRBD1 (5 bases). The V end lost 4 bases, the J end lost 1 base, and 10 bases lay between the germline ends. Germline V CDR1 and CDR2: GTSNPN, SVGIG (reference sequence). The CDR3 consists of 13 residues. CDR3 sequence (DNA): TGTGCCTGGACAGGGCAGGGGAACACTGAAGCTTTCTTT. Residues: CAWTGQGNTEAFF.

V gene TRBV28 combines with J gene TRBJ2-6, with D uncertain. The CDR3 spans 15 residues. Trimming stripped 2 bases from V and 4 bases from J, with 9 bases between. CDR1 is MDHEN, CDR2 SYDVKM, per germline. CDR3 in amino acids: CASSLIGLGANVLTF. The CDR3 DNA reads TGTGCCAGCAGTTTAATAGGGTTAGGGGCCAACGTCCTGACTTTC.

The J gene is TRBJ2-4, the V gene TRBV11-2; D is ambiguous. Germline V gene sequence: CDR1 SGHAT, CDR2 FQNNGV. V shed 5 bases and J shed 6 bases, with 14 bases lying between them. This CDR3 comprises 14 residues. The CDR3 region is CASSPRAGRNIQYF. DNA of the CDR3: TGTGCCAGCAGCCCCCGAGCAGGCCGAAACATTCAGTACTTC.

This chain connects TRBV11-2 to TRBJ2-2, with D unclear. The ends were cut back, 5 bases at V and 3 bases at J, with 16 bases in the middle. Per the germline V gene, CDR1 is SGHAT and CDR2 is FQNNGV. This CDR3 spans 16 amino acids. Here the CDR3 DNA reads TGTGCCAGCAGCCCAGACGTGTATTCGGACACCGGGGAGCTGTTTTTT. The encoded protein is CASSPDVYSDTGELFF.

The V and J genes are TRBV30 and TRBJ1-1; D uncertain. Germline CDR1 GTSNPN, CDR2 SVGIG (reference sequence). Trimming stripped 1 base from V and 5 bases from J, with 2 bases between. This CDR3 is 10 amino acids long. CDR3 sequence reads: CAWSATEAFF. The CDR3 coding sequence is TGTGCCTGGAGTGCAACTGAAGCTTTCTTT.

This clone was picked up one time. This chain joins TRBV6-1 and TRBJ2-1; the D is unclear. Germline CDR1 and CDR2: MNHNS and SASEGT. This CDR3 comprises 16 residues. V was clipped by 3 bases and J by 4 bases, with 16 bases between them. The CDR3 DNA follows: TGTGCCAGCAGTGAGGGCAGAGTACCTTTTTACAATGAGCAGTTCTTC. Its translation is CASSEGRVPFYNEQFF.

V usage is TRBV7-2 and J usage is TRBJ2-1, with 13 bases fitting TRBD2. This CDR3 spans 15 amino acids. CDR1 is SGHTA and CDR2 is FQGNSA in the germline V gene. V lost 5 bases and J lost 10; bases outside the gene matches: 8. CDR3 residues: CASSVGLAGVSEQFF. The CDR3 nucleotides are TGTGCCAGCAGCGTCGGACTAGCGGGGGTATCGGAGCAGTTCTTC.

This sequence joins TRBV30 and TRBJ2-2; no definite D call. The germline V gene encodes CDR1 GTSNPN and CDR2 SVGIG (reference sequence). V lost 6 bases, J lost 6 bases, and 5 bases lay in between. The CDR3 totals 10 residues. CDR3 residues: CACGAGELFF. CDR3 coding DNA: TGTGCCTGTGGAGCCGGGGAGCTGTTTTTT.

This chain links TRBV4-1 with TRBJ1-1; a weak D match, TRBD1 (6 bases). V lost 1 base to trimming and J lost 2 bases, with 17 bases between them. CDR3 size: 17 residues. The germline V gene has CDR1 MGHRA and CDR2 YSYEKL. CDR3 sequence (DNA): TGCGCCAGCAGCCAAGGGCTTGTAACAGGGCGAAACACTGAAGCTTTCTTT. It translates to CASSQGLVTGRNTEAFF.

The chain is built from TRBV29-1 and TRBJ2-1; 9 bases fit TRBD1. Germline lookup yields CDR1 SQVTM and CDR2 ANQGSEA. Unmatched junction bases numbered 5, after V lost 3 bases and J lost 14 bases. The CDR3 has 11 residues. The CDR3: CSVEGQGRKFF. The CDR3, as DNA: TGCAGCGTTGAGGGACAGGGAAGGAAGTTCTTC.

This clone was detected only once. The rearrangement uses TRBV11-2 and TRBJ2-1; 7 positions match TRBD2. The germline gives CDR1 SGHAT, CDR2 FQNNGV. The CDR3 sequence is 13 residues long. Unmatched junction bases numbered 1, after V lost 1 base and J lost 7 bases. CDR3 loop: CASSLAGGNEQFF. The DNA of the CDR3 is TGTGCCAGCAGCTTAGCGGGAGGTAATGAGCAGTTCTTC.

Only a few counts were recorded for this clone. The J gene is TRBJ2-5, the V gene TRBV5-6, with 12 positions matching TRBD2. Germline assignment: CDR1 SGHDT and CDR2 YYEEEE. Unmatched junction bases numbered 2, after V lost 0 bases and J lost 5 bases. The CDR3 covers 15 residues. CDR3 loop: CASSLGLAGDETQYF. CDR3 coding DNA: TGTGCCAGCAGCTTGGGACTAGCGGGGGACGAGACCCAGTACTTC.

This clone has a handful of counts. CDR3 sequence (DNA): TGTGCCTGGACCCACCGGGAGACCCAGTACTTC. Translation: CAWTHRETQYF. The gene calls are TRBV30 and TRBJ2-5, with D uncertain. Germline loops: CDR1 GTSNPN, CDR2 SVGIG (reference sequence). The CDR3 covers 11 residues. V dropped 4 bases and J dropped 5 bases, with 8 bases sitting between them.

DNA of the CDR3: TGTGCCAGCAGTTTGGAGACTCGGCAGTACTTC. Encoded protein: CASSLETRQYF. This chain joins TRBV28 and TRBJ2-7; D is unresolved. This CDR3 has 11 amino acids. V lost 3 bases and J 9 bases, leaving 9 bases between the germline ends. The germline V gene has CDR1 MDHEN and CDR2 SYDVKM.

This clone was counted a few times. The same CDR3 can be traced to other DNA sequences in this sample. V and J are TRBV2 and TRBJ1-5, with D possibly matching TRBD1 (6 bases). Germline lookup yields CDR1 SNHLY and CDR2 FYNNEI. V was shortened by 1 base and J by 6 bases, with 10 bases between the two germline ends. The CDR3 totals 14 residues. In DNA form, the CDR3 reads TGTGCCAGCAGTGAAGAGGGGGGCGGTCAGCCCCAGCATTTT. Translated, it gives CASSEEGGGQPQHF.

CDR3 nucleotides: TGTGCCAGCAGTTACTCCTCGTCCCAGTACTTC. Protein sequence: CASSYSSSQYF. This chain joins TRBV6-5 and TRBJ2-5; no clear D. Per germline, CDR1 MNHEY and CDR2 SVGAGI. The CDR3 extends over 11 amino acids. The V gene lost 0 bases and the J gene lost 9 bases, with 5 bases spanning the gap.

This clone was observed a few times. The rearrangement links TRBV5-1 to TRBJ2-7, with 7 nucleotides matching TRBD1. CDR3 length: 14 residues. The ends lost 0 bases at V and 2 bases at J; junction bases unmatched: 2. Germline CDR1 SGHRS, CDR2 YFSETQ. The CDR3 loop is CASSLGQGPYEQYF. DNA of the CDR3: TGCGCCAGCAGCTTGGGACAGGGACCCTACGAGCAGTACTTC. Combining the CDR3 with reference TRBV5-1 and TRBJ2-7 gives the whole variable domain KAGVTQTPRYLIKTRGQQVTLSCSPISGHRSVSWYQQTPGQGLQFLFEYFSETQRNKGNFPGRFSGRQFSNSRSEMNVSTLELGDSALYLCASSLGQGPYEQYFGPGTRLTVT.

V gene TRBV30 combines with J gene TRBJ2-1; D unresolved. Looked up from germline, CDR1 is GTSNPN and CDR2 is SVGIG (reference sequence). This CDR3 has 10 residues. The V end lost 1 base, the J end lost 10 bases, and 5 bases lay between the germline ends. CDR3 sequence (DNA): TGTGCCTGGAGTGCTTCGGAGCAGTTCTTC. Translated, it gives CAWSASEQFF.

The chain recombines TRBV27 with TRBJ1-2; no clear D gene. V lost 6 bases and J 4 bases, leaving 15 bases between the germline ends. There are 14 residues in the CDR3. The germline gives CDR1 MNHEY, CDR2 SMNVEV (reference sequence). This CDR3 reads CASRGPGAVYGYTF. Here the CDR3 DNA reads TGTGCCAGCAGAGGACCGGGAGCTGTCTATGGCTACACCTTC.

The genes are TRBV7-2 and TRBJ2-7; tentative D call: TRBD1 (6 bases). Trimming left V 1 base short and J 5 bases short, with 15 bases between. CDR1 is SGHTA and CDR2 is FQGNSA in the germline V gene. The CDR3 length is 15 residues. CDR3 loop: CASSLEARWDNEQYF. For the CDR3, the DNA is TGTGCCAGCAGCTTAGAGGCCAGATGGGACAACGAGCAGTACTTC. The complete variable domain, with remaining parts taken from reference TRBV7-2 and TRBJ2-7, reads GAGVSQSPSNKVTEKGKDVELRCDPISGHTALYWYRQSLGQGLEFLIYFQGNSAPDKSGLPSDRFSAERTGGSVSTLTIQRTQQEDSAVYLCASSLEARWDNEQYFGPGTRLTVT.

This clone has a count of ten or more. The chain carries TRBV18 and TRBJ2-1, with 11 positions matching TRBD2. V lost 6 bases to trimming and J lost 5 bases; unmatched junction nucleotides: 6. Germline loops: CDR1 KGHSH, CDR2 LQKENI. The CDR3 sequence is 15 residues long. In DNA form, the CDR3 reads TGTGCCAGCTCCCGACTAGCGGGACTGGACAATGAGCAGTTCTTC. Translating gives CASSRLAGLDNEQFF.

The J gene is TRBJ1-2, the V gene TRBV29-1; tentative D call: TRBD1 (6 bases). Between the trimmed V and J ends, which lost 3 bases and 4 bases, there was a span of 18 bases. Germline values: CDR1 SQVTM, CDR2 ANQGSEA. This CDR3 comprises 15 residues. This CDR3 is CSVDPKGRGSYGYTF. The CDR3 DNA reads TGCAGCGTTGACCCTAAAGGCAGGGGAAGCTATGGCTACACCTTC.

V gene TRBV18 combines with J gene TRBJ2-5, with D possibly matching TRBD2 (6 bases). The CDR3 covers 15 residues. Looked up from germline, CDR1 is KGHSH and CDR2 is LQKENI. Between the trimmed V and J ends, which lost 5 bases and 5 bases, there was a span of 18 bases. The CDR3 DNA reads as TGTGCCAGCTCATATTCTTACGGGAGCGGGGAGACCCAGTACTTC. Amino acids: CASSYSYGSGETQYF.

The V call is TRBV29-1, the J call TRBJ2-1; possible D gene TRBD2, 6 bases. The length of the CDR3 is 14 residues. Trimming pared 6 bases from V and 5 bases from J, leaving 17 bases between. The germline V gene has CDR1 SQVTM and CDR2 ANQGSEA. CDR3 loop: CSVAGTRTDNEQFF. DNA for the CDR3: TGCAGCGTCGCCGGGACTCGGACCGACAATGAGCAGTTCTTC.

The chain uses TRBV15 and TRBJ2-5; D possibly corresponds to TRBD1 (6 bases). Trimming cost V 0 bases and J 4 bases, with 6 bases left between them. Germline-derived CDR1 and CDR2 are LNHNV and YYDKDF (reference sequence). The CDR3 covers 13 residues. CDR3 amino acids: CATSREQGETQYF. The CDR3 region has the DNA TGTGCCACCAGCAGAGAACAGGGAGAGACCCAGTACTTC.

CDR3 protein: CASSSAKVDEKLFF. CDR3 DNA sequence: TGTGCCAGCAGCTCGGCTAAGGTGGATGAAAAACTGTTTTTT. The chain has TRBV5-6 and TRBJ1-4; D gene ambiguous. The V end lost 3 bases, the J end lost 6 bases, and 12 bases lay between the germline ends. Germline lookup yields CDR1 SGHDT and CDR2 YYEEEE. The CDR3 loop spans 14 amino acids. Drawing the rest from reference TRBV5-6 and TRBJ1-4, the complete variable domain is DAGVTQSPTHLIKTRGQQVTLRCSPKSGHDTVSWYQQALGQGPQFIFQYYEEEERQRGNFPDRFSGHQFPNYSSELNVNALLLGDSALYLCASSSAKVDEKLFFGSGTQLSVL.

This rearrangement joins TRBV10-3 to TRBJ2-5; D unclear. This CDR3 has 11 residues. CDR1 is ENHRY, CDR2 SYGVKD, per germline. Deletions cut 10 bases from V and 4 bases from J, with 10 bases between. Here the CDR3 reads CATLGGETQYF. In DNA form, the CDR3 reads TGTGCCACCCTGGGCGGAGAGACCCAGTACTTC.